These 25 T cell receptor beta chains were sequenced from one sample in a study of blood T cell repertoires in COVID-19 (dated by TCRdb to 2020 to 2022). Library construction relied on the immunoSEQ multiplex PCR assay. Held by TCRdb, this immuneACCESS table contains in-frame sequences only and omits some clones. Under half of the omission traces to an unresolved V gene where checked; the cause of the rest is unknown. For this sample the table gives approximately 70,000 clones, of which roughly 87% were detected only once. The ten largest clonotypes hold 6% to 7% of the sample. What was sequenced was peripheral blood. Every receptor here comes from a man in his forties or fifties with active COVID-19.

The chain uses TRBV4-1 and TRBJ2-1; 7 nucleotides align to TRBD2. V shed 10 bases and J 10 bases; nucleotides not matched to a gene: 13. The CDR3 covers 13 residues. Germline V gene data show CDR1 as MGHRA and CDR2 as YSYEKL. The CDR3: CATGRGQSGEQFF. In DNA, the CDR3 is TGCGCCACAGGGAGGGGCCAGAGCGGGGAGCAGTTCTTC.

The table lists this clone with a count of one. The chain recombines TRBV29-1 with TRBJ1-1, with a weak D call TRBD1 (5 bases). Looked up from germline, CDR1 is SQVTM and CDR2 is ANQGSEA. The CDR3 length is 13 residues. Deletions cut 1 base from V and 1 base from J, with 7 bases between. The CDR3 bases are TGCAGCGTTGAAGGGGGCCCGAACACTGAAGCTTTCTTT. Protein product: CSVEGGPNTEAFF.

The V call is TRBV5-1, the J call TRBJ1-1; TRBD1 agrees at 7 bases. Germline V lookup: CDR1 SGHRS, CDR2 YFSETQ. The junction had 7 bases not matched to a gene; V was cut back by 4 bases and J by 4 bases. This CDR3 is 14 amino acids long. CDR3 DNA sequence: TGCGCCAGCAGCCAAACGACAGGGCGCACTGAAGCTTTCTTT. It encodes CASSQTTGRTEAFF.

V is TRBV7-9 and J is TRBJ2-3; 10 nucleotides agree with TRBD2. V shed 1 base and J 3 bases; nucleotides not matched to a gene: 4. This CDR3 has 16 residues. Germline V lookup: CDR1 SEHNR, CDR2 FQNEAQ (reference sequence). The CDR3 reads CASSLEASGGTDTQYF. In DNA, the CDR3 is TGTGCCAGCAGCTTAGAGGCTAGCGGGGGAACAGATACGCAGTATTTT.

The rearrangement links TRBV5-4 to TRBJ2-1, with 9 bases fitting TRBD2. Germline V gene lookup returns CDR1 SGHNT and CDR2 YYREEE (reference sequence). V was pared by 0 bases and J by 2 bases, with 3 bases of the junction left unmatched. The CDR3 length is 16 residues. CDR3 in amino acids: CASSLALAGPYNEQFF. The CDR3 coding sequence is TGTGCCAGCAGCTTGGCACTAGCGGGCCCCTACAATGAGCAGTTCTTC.

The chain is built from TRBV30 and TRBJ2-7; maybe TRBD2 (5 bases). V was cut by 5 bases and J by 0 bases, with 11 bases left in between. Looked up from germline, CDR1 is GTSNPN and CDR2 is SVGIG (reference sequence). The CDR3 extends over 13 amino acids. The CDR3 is CAWASGYSYEQYF. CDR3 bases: TGTGCCTGGGCCAGCGGTTACTCCTACGAGCAGTACTTC. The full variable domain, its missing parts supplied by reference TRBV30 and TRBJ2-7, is SQTIHQWPATLVQPVGSPLSLECTVEGTSNPNLYWYRQAAGRGLQLLFYSVGIGQISSEVPQNLSASRPQDRQFILSSKKLLLSDSGFYLCAWASGYSYEQYFGPGTRLTVT.

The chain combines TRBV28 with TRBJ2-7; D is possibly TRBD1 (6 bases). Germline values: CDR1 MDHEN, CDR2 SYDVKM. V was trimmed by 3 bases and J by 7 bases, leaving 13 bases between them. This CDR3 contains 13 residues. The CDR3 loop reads CASSFGTLGEQYF. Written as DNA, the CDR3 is TGTGCCAGCAGTTTCGGGACATTGGGAGAGCAGTACTTC. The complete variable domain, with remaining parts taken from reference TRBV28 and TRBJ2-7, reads DVKVTQSSRYLVKRTGEKVFLECVQDMDHENMFWYRQDPGLGLRLIYFSYDVKMKEKGDIPEGYSVSREKKERFSLILESASTNQTSMYLCASSFGTLGEQYFGPGTRLTVT.

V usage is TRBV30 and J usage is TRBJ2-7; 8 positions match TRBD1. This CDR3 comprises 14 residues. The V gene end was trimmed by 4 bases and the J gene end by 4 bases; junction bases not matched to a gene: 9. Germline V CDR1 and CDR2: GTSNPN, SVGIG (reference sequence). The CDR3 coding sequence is TGTGCCTGGAAAAAGTGGCAGGGGGCTTACGAGCAGTACTTC. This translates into CAWKKWQGAYEQYF. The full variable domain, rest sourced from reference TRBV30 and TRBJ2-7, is SQTIHQWPATLVQPVGSPLSLECTVEGTSNPNLYWYRQAAGRGLQLLFYSVGIGQISSEVPQNLSASRPQDRQFILSSKKLLLSDSGFYLCAWKKWQGAYEQYFGPGTRLTVT.

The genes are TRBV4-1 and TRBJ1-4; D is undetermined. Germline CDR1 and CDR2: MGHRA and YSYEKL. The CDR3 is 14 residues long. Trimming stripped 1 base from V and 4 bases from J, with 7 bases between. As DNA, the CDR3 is TGCGCCAGCAGCCAAGGCGTGGTTAATGAAAAACTGTTTTTT. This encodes CASSQGVVNEKLFF.

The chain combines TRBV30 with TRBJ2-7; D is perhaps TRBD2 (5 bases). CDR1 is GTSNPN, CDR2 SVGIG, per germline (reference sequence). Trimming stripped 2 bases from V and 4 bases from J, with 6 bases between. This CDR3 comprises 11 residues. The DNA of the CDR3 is TGTGCCTGGAGTAGGACTTACGAGCAGTACTTC. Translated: CAWSRTYEQYF.

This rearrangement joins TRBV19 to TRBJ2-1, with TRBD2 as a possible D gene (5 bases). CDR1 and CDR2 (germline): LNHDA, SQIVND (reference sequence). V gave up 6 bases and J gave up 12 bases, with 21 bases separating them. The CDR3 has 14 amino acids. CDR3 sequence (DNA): TGTGCCAGTAGGAGGGCTAGCAGCGGACTGGGGCAGTTCTTC. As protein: CASRRASSGLGQFF. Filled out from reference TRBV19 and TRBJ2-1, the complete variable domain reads DGGITQSPKYLFRKEGQNVTLSCEQNLNHDAMYWYRQDPGQGLRLIYYSQIVNDFQKGDIAEGYSVSREKKESFPLTVTSAQKNPTAFYLCASRRASSGLGQFFGPGTRLTVL.

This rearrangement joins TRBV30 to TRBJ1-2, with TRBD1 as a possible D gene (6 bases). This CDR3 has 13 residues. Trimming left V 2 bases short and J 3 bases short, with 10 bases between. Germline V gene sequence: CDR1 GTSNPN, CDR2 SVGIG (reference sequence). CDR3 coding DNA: TGTGCCTGGAGTCTCACAGGGTACTATGGCTACACCTTC. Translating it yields CAWSLTGYYGYTF.

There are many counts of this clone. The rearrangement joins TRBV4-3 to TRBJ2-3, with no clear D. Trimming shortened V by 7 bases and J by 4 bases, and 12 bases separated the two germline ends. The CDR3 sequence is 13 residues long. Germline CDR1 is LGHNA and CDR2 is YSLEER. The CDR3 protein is CASKEYRADTQYF. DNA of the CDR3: TGCGCCAGCAAGGAGTATCGGGCAGATACGCAGTATTTT.

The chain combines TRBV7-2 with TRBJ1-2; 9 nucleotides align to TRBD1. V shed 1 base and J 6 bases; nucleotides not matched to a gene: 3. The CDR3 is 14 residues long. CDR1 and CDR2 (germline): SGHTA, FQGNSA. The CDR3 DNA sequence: TGTGCCAGCAGCTTAGTTGGGACAGGGAATGGCTACACCTTC. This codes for CASSLVGTGNGYTF.

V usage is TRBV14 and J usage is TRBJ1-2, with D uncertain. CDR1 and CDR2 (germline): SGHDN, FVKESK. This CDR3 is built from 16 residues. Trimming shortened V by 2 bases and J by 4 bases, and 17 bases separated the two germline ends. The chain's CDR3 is CASSQLDPLSGYGYTF. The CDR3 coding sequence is TGTGCCAGCAGCCAATTAGATCCACTAAGCGGCTATGGCTACACCTTC.

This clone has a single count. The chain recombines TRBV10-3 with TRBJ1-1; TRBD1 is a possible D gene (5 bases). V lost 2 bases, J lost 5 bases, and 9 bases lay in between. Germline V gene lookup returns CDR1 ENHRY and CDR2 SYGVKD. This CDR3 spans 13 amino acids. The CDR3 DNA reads TGTGCCATCAGTGAGGCCCCAGGGACTGAAGCTTTCTTT. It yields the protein CAISEAPGTEAFF.

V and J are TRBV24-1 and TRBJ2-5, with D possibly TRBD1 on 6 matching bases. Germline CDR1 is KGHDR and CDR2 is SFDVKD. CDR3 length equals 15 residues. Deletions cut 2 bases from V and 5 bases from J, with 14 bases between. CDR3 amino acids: CATSDSQGRRETQYF. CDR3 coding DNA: TGTGCCACCAGTGATTCCCAGGGGCGTAGGGAGACCCAGTACTTC.

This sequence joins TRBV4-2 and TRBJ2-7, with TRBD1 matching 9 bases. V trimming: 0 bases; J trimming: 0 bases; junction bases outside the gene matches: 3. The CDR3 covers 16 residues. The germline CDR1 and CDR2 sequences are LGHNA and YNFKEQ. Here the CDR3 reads CASSQDGTGSSYEQYF. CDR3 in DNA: TGTGCCAGCAGCCAAGATGGGACAGGGAGCTCCTACGAGCAGTACTTC.

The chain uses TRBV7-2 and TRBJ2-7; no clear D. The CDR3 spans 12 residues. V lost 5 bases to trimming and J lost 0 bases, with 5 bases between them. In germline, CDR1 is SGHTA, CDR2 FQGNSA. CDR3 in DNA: TGTGCCAGCAGCCCTAGCTCCTACGAGCAGTACTTC. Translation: CASSPSSYEQYF.

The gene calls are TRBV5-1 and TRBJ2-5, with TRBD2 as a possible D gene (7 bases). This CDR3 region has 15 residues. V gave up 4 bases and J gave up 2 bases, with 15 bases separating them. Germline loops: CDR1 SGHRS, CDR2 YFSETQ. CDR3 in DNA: TGCGCCAGCAGCCGGGGGGCAGGAGAGCAAGAGACCCAGTACTTC. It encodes CASSRGAGEQETQYF.

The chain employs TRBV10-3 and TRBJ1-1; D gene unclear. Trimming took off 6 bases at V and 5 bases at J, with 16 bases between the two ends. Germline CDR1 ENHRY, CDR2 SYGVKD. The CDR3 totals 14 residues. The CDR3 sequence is CAISLTGGLTEAFF. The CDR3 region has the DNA TGTGCCATCAGCCTGACGGGAGGATTGACTGAAGCTTTCTTT.

CDR3 DNA: TGTGCCAGCAGCTCCGGTGGGGGGGCTGAAGCTTTCTTT. It codes for CASSSGGGAEAFF. The rearrangement uses TRBV5-6 and TRBJ1-1, with D maybe TRBD1 (5 bases). The V end lost 3 bases, the J end lost 6 bases, and 12 bases lay between the germline ends. Germline V gives CDR1 SGHDT, CDR2 YYEEEE. CDR3 length: 13 amino acids.

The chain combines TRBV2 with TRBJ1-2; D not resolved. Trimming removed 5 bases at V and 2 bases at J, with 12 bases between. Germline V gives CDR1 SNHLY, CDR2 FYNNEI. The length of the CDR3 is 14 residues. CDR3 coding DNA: TGTGCCAGCAGTTCTGAGGGAAGAAACTATGGCTACACCTTC. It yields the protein CASSSEGRNYGYTF.

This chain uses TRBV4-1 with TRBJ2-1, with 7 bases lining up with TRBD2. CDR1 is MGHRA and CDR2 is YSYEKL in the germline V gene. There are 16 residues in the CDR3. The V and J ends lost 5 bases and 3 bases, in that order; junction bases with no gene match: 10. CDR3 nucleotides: TGCGCCAGCAGCTCCGTTGGTGCGGGAGTCTACAATGAGCAGTTCTTC. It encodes CASSSVGAGVYNEQFF.

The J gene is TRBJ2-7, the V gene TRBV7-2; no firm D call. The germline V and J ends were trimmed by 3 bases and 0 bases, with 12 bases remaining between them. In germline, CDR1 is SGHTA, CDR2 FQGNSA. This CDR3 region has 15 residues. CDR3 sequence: CASSFRRPSSYEQYF. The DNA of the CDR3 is TGTGCCAGCAGCTTTCGCAGGCCGAGCTCCTACGAGCAGTACTTC.